Below, one T cell receptor beta chain is given with its context. The PCR had 60 Vbeta and 13 Jbeta primers. TCRdb's table, derived via immunoSEQ multiplex PCR, lists solely in-frame clones and lacks some. The sample shows 90,000 to 100,000 clones, 60% to 80% of them seen only once. The sample belongs to a study of cytomegalovirus exposure and HLA in healthy donors. This CDR3 spans 18 amino acids. In germline, CDR1 is MNHNS, CDR2 SASEGT. The ends lost 4 bases at V and 5 bases at J; junction bases unmatched: 17. The specimen sequenced was PBMCs. This clonotype originated in a female donor in good health and CMV-seronegative. The rearrangement uses TRBV6-1 and TRBJ1-2; 9 bases agree with TRBD1. The CDR3 DNA is TGTGCCAGCAGTGGTCTAGGTATGGACAGGGGACGCCGGTATGGCTACACCTTC. It codes for CASSGLGMDRGRRYGYTF.